Listed below are T cell receptor beta chains from one sample, sequenced in a study of beta chain features in type 1 diabetes. Sequenced by immunoSEQ multiplex PCR; TCRdb stores in-frame clones only, minus some. Here the sample spans about 250,000 clones, over 12% being singletons. Sequenced: naive CD4+ T cells from blood. Every receptor here comes from a woman aged 40 to 50 in good health. The CDR3 runs from the conserved cysteine through the conserved F or W. The order of the fields is J gene, clone size, D gene, V gene, CDR3 DNA, CDR3 protein. A D gene is named only where the DNA matches it firmly. Clone size is given for some rows only: seen once, a few or many times, or a class if the clone is expanded.

TRBJ1-2	.	.	TRBV5-1	TGCGCCAGCAGTCCAGAGCGAGCTAACTATGGCTACACCTTC	CASSPERANYGYTF
TRBJ2-1	.	.	TRBV7-2	TGTGCCAGCAGCTTAGGATGGGGACTTGAGCAGTTCTTC	CASSLGWGLEQFF
TRBJ2-5	.	TRBD2	TRBV7-2	TGTGCCAGCAGCTTTCAGCGGGGGCCGGGGGAGACCCAGTACTTC	CASSFQRGPGETQYF
TRBJ1-1	few	TRBD1	TRBV9	TGTGCCAGCAGCGCTTTGTGGACAGGGACCACTGAAGCTTTCTTT	CASSALWTGTTEAFF
TRBJ2-3	.	TRBD2	TRBV5-6	TGTGCCAGCAGCTTCCGGGGGGGGGCAGATACGCAGTATTTT	CASSFRGGADTQYF
TRBJ1-1	few	TRBD1	TRBV11-2	TGTGCCAGCAGCTTAGTTGGACAGGTTATTGAAGCTTTCTTT	CASSLVGQVIEAFF
TRBJ2-1	few	.	TRBV7-9	TGTGCCAGCACCCCGGGGAACAATGAGCAGTTCTTC	CASTPGNNEQFF
TRBJ2-1	.	.	TRBV7-9	TGTGCCAGCAGCTTAGTTGGCTCGAAGGCTAGAAATGAGCAGTTCTTC	CASSLVGSKARNEQFF
TRBJ2-3	few	.	TRBV4-2	TGTGCCAGCAGCCAAGCGGGGGAGAGCACAGATACGCAGTATTTT	CASSQAGESTDTQYF
TRBJ1-2	few	TRBD1	TRBV19	TGTGCCAGTAGTATGAGGACAGGGACGGATGGCTACACCTTC	CASSMRTGTDGYTF
TRBJ2-7	.	.	TRBV11-1	TGTGCCAGCAGCCGAGCCTACGAGCAGTACTTC	CASSRAYEQYF
TRBJ2-5	.	TRBD1	TRBV19	TGTGCCAGTAGTTCAGGACAGGGGCCGGGCCAAGAGACCCAGTACTTC	CASSSGQGPGQETQYF
TRBJ2-1	few	.	TRBV9	TGTGCCAGCAGCGTAGGTAGCAACAATGAGCAGTTCTTC	CASSVGSNNEQFF
TRBJ2-3	many	TRBD2	TRBV5-4	TGTGCCAGCAGTGGACGGAAGACTAGCTGGGAAGATACGCAGTATTTT	CASSGRKTSWEDTQYF
TRBJ2-1	.	.	TRBV4-2	TGTGCCAGCAGCCCCCGGGGAGCCTACAATGAGCAGTTCTTC	CASSPRGAYNEQFF
TRBJ1-3	few	.	TRBV19	TGTGCCCCTCTCGGGGCGGCCGCGGGGAACACCATATATTTT	CAPLGAAAGNTIYF
TRBJ2-1	.	TRBD2	TRBV11-2	TGTGCCAGCAGCTTAGGGACTAGCGGGGGGGGCAATGAGCAGTTCTTC	CASSLGTSGGGNEQFF
TRBJ2-6	few	.	TRBV9	TGTGCCAGCAGCTTTAGACAGCAGGCCTTCTCTGGGGCCAACGTCCTGACTTTC	CASSFRQQAFSGANVLTF
TRBJ2-1	.	.	TRBV7-6	TGTGCCAGCAGCGAGGGGGGGGGCCGAGACAATGAGCAGTTCTTC	CASSEGGGRDNEQFF
TRBJ1-5	.	TRBD1	TRBV19	TGTGCCAGTAGTGGGGACAGCGGTCAAAAGCCCCAGCATTTT	CASSGDSGQKPQHF
TRBJ2-5	.	TRBD1	TRBV7-2	TGTGCCAGCAGCTTACGGAGACAGGGGGCTGGAGAGACCCAGTACTTC	CASSLRRQGAGETQYF
TRBJ2-7	.	.	TRBV11-2	TGTGCCAGCAGCTCCCCTTACGAGCAGTACTTC	CASSSPYEQYF
TRBJ2-7	.	.	TRBV19	TGTGCCAGTAGTATTGGAGGGGGCATTGACGAGCAGTACTTC	CASSIGGGIDEQYF
TRBJ2-3	.	.	TRBV15	TGTGCCACCAGCACAGGACAAACTAGCACAGATACGCAGTATTTT	CATSTGQTSTDTQYF
TRBJ2-4	few	TRBD1	TRBV10-2	TGCGCCAGCAGAGAGGGGGCTCAAAACATTCAGTACTTC	CASREGAQNIQYF
TRBJ2-3	few	TRBD2	TRBV6-5	TGTGCCAGCAGTCCTAGCGGGTTCACAGATACGCAGTATTTT	CASSPSGFTDTQYF
TRBJ2-3	few	.	TRBV6-4	TGTGCCACCTCAAGTTCCCAGGTTGCTAATACGCAGTATTTT	CATSSSQVANTQYF
TRBJ2-3	.	.	TRBV5-1	TGCGCCAGCAGCTTGGGCTTCGGGGTAACGGCACTCAGCACAGATACGCAGTATTTT	CASSLGFGVTALSTDTQYF
TRBJ2-1	.	TRBD2	TRBV10-3	TGTGCCTCAGGGGCGGGGGGGCCTTACAATGAGCAGTTCTTC	CASGAGGPYNEQFF
TRBJ2-5	.	.	TRBV27	TGTGCCAGCAGTCTTACCTCCCCCGGGGAGACCCAGTACTTC	CASSLTSPGETQYF
TRBJ2-3	few	TRBD1	TRBV5-4	TGTGCCAGCAGCTTGGGGACAGGGGGCACAGATACGCAGTATTTT	CASSLGTGGTDTQYF
TRBJ2-5	few	.	TRBV19	TGTGCCAGTAGTATAAGGAGCGGACGTTCTTCGGAGACCCAGTACTTC	CASSIRSGRSSETQYF
TRBJ1-1	.	TRBD1	TRBV7-9	TGTGCCAGCAGCTCGGGACAGGGGGGGGACACTGAAGCTTTCTTT	CASSSGQGGDTEAFF
TRBJ2-3	.	.	TRBV7-9	TGTGCCAGCAGCCCACTTAGAGATACGCAGTATTTT	CASSPLRDTQYF
TRBJ1-4	few	.	TRBV7-9	TGTGCCAGCAGCCACGACGAGAGGGAAAAACTGTTTTTT	CASSHDEREKLFF
TRBJ2-5	few	TRBD2	TRBV9	TGTGCCAGCAGCCCCCGGACTAGCGGGGGTTGGGAGACCCAGTACTTC	CASSPRTSGGWETQYF
TRBJ1-4	.	.	TRBV4-3	TGCGCCAGCAGCCAAGAACGCGGGAATTGGGAAAAACTGTTTTTT	CASSQERGNWEKLFF
TRBJ1-1	few	.	TRBV19	TGTGCCAGTAGTAGAGAGGCTCCAGGGTACACTGAAGCTTTCTTT	CASSREAPGYTEAFF
TRBJ2-1	.	.	TRBV5-1	TGCGCCAGCAGCTTGATCCGGAATGAGCAGTTCTTC	CASSLIRNEQFF
TRBJ2-7	few	.	TRBV7-9	TGTGCCAGCGGGCCTAGGACAGCCTACGAGCAGTACTTC	CASGPRTAYEQYF
TRBJ1-1	few	.	TRBV19	TGTGCCAGTAGGACACAGGGAACGAACACTGAAGCTTTCTTT	CASRTQGTNTEAFF
TRBJ2-2	.	.	TRBV7-7	TGTGCCAGCAGCTTATCATCCCTCGGGAGCACCGGGGAGCTGTTTTTT	CASSLSSLGSTGELFF
TRBJ1-5	few	TRBD1	TRBV2	TGTGCCAGCAATGGACAGGGTCAACAGCCCCAGCATTTT	CASNGQGQQPQHF
TRBJ1-1	.	TRBD1	TRBV5-4	TGTGCCAGCAGCTTGGGACAGGGGAGGGCTGAAGCTTTCTTT	CASSLGQGRAEAFF
TRBJ2-5	.	.	TRBV5-1	TGCGCCAGCAGCTTTAGGGGACAAGAGACCCAGTACTTC	CASSFRGQETQYF
TRBJ2-1	.	TRBD2	TRBV5-4	TGTGCCAGCACCCCAGGGGCGGGGGGCCCCAATGAGCAGTTCTTC	CASTPGAGGPNEQFF